This is a list of T cell receptor beta chains from one sample in a study. TCRdb redid the calling of the RT-PCR reads with MiXCR, one entry per CDR3 protein. The sample yields about 680,000 distinct CDR3 sequences, 14% seen once. The material sequenced was memory CD4+ T cells from blood. All receptors derive from a female donor in good health, serving as a healthy control. Both conserved end residues are part of each CDR3. D genes are given only for firm matches. For some rows the clone size is stated as once, few or many, or as a class when expanded; others skip it.

J: TRBJ2-3; V: TRBV12-5; D: -; size: many; DNA: TGTGCTAGTGGGACCGGTCCCTCCAATACGCAGTATTTT; CDR3: CASGTGPSNTQYF
J: TRBJ1-3; V: TRBV10-3; D: -; size: few; DNA: TGTGCCATCAGTACTGACGGAAACACCATATATTTT; CDR3: CAISTDGNTIYF
J: TRBJ1-4; V: TRBV15; D: TRBD1; size: few; DNA: TGTGCCACCAGCAGTACAGGGGGCATCGGGGAACTGTTTTTT; CDR3: CATSSTGGIGELFF
J: TRBJ2-1; V: TRBV15; D: -; size: many; DNA: TGTGCCACCAGCAGGATGAGGGATGAGCAGTTCTTC; CDR3: CATSRMRDEQFF
J: TRBJ2-6; V: TRBV7-9; D: -; size: -; DNA: TGTGCCAGACGGAACTCTGGGGCCAACGTCTTGACTTTC; CDR3: CARRNSGANVLTF
J: TRBJ2-4; V: TRBV20-1; D: TRBD1; size: few; DNA: TGCAGTGCTAGAGATCTTAACAGGGGGGCTAAAAACATTCAGTACTTC; CDR3: CSARDLNRGAKNIQYF
J: TRBJ2-5; V: TRBV29-1; D: -; size: few; DNA: TGCAGCGTTATGAGAGGGTACCAAGAGACCCAGTACTTC; CDR3: CSVMRGYQETQYF
J: TRBJ2-5; V: TRBV12-3/TRBV12-4; D: TRBD1; size: few; DNA: TGTGCCAGCACTCGACAGGGCCCGGAGACCCAGTACTTC; CDR3: CASTRQGPETQYF
J: TRBJ2-1; V: TRBV6-2/TRBV6-3; D: TRBD2; size: few; DNA: TGTGCCAGCAGTCGAAGTAGCGGGAGCAATGAGCAGTTCTTC; CDR3: CASSRSSGSNEQFF
J: TRBJ2-2; V: TRBV4-2; D: TRBD2; size: few; DNA: TGTGCCAGCAGCCGCGGGACTAGCGGTATGAACACCGGGGAGCTGTTTTTT; CDR3: CASSRGTSGMNTGELFF
J: TRBJ1-1; V: TRBV6-6; D: TRBD1; size: -; DNA: TGTGCCAGCAGTTCCATAGACAGGGGAGCTGAAGCTTTCTTT; CDR3: CASSSIDRGAEAFF
J: TRBJ2-1; V: TRBV7-9; D: -; size: -; DNA: TGTGCCAGCAGCCCAGGGGGGGCTTGGGATGAGCAGTTCTTC; CDR3: CASSPGGAWDEQFF
J: TRBJ2-7; V: TRBV5-6; D: TRBD2; size: many; DNA: TGTGCCAGCAGCTCAGGACTAGCGGGAGGACTGGAGCAGTACTTC; CDR3: CASSSGLAGGLEQYF
J: TRBJ2-3; V: TRBV20-1; D: TRBD2; size: -; DNA: TGCAGTGCATTGAGCGGGGAGGGCACAGATACGCAGTATTTT; CDR3: CSALSGEGTDTQYF
J: TRBJ2-7; V: TRBV5-5; D: -; size: few; DNA: TGTGCCAGCAGCTTGGAGGACATCCACTACGAGCAGTACTTC; CDR3: CASSLEDIHYEQYF
J: TRBJ1-1; V: TRBV9; D: -; size: few; DNA: TGTGCCAGCACTCCGGGGGCTGGCGAAGCTTTCTTT; CDR3: CASTPGAGEAFF
J: TRBJ2-5; V: TRBV7-2; D: TRBD2; size: -; DNA: TGTGCCAGCAGCTCCCTAGCGGGAGTTCAAGAGACCCAGTACTTC; CDR3: CASSSLAGVQETQYF
J: TRBJ1-2; V: TRBV7-2; D: -; size: -; DNA: TGTGCCAGCAGCTCGGACACCTACTATGGCTACACCTTC; CDR3: CASSSDTYYGYTF
J: TRBJ1-2; V: TRBV5-1; D: -; size: few; DNA: TGCGCCAGCAGCCCAACCCAGACAGCTTCGATATCTGGCTACACCTTC; CDR3: CASSPTQTASISGYTF
J: TRBJ2-7; V: TRBV5-1; D: -; size: once; DNA: TGCGCCAGCAGCTTCATGGGGGGCAACGAGCAGTACTTC; CDR3: CASSFMGGNEQYF
J: TRBJ2-7; V: TRBV20-1; D: -; size: many; DNA: TGCAGTGCTCCGACCGGAGCGGCCTACGAGCAGTACTTC; CDR3: CSAPTGAAYEQYF
J: TRBJ2-1; V: TRBV9; D: -; size: few; DNA: TGTGCCAGCGGGAGAAGGAGCCACAATGAGCAGTTCTTC; CDR3: CASGRRSHNEQFF
J: TRBJ2-5; V: TRBV27; D: -; size: few; DNA: TGTGCCAGCAGGATGACACGCCAAGAGACCCAGTACTTC; CDR3: CASRMTRQETQYF
J: TRBJ1-4; V: TRBV2; D: TRBD1; size: -; DNA: TGTGCCAGCAGTGTTCGGGAGGGGGCAAGTTTTTTT; CDR3: CASSVREGASFF
J: TRBJ1-5; V: TRBV5-1; D: -; size: many; DNA: TGCGCCAGCAGCTTGGAGGGCGGCTTTGGAAGCAATCAGCCCCAGCATTTT; CDR3: CASSLEGGFGSNQPQHF
J: TRBJ2-7; V: TRBV29-1; D: TRBD1; size: many; DNA: TGCAGCGTTGGCCCAGGTCCCCACAGGGGAAACGAGCAGTACTTC; CDR3: CSVGPGPHRGNEQYF
J: TRBJ2-3; V: TRBV12-3/TRBV12-4; D: -; size: -; DNA: TGTGCCAGCAGTTTAGGACTTCTGGATTTCACAGATACGCAGTATTTT; CDR3: CASSLGLLDFTDTQYF
J: TRBJ2-3; V: TRBV10-3; D: -; size: -; DNA: TGTGCCACCACCCCTGAGCGCACAGATACGCAGTATTTT; CDR3: CATTPERTDTQYF
J: TRBJ1-6; V: TRBV7-3; D: -; size: -; DNA: TGTGCCAGCAGGGAACATTATAATTCACCCCTCCACTTT; CDR3: CASREHYNSPLHF
J: TRBJ2-6; V: TRBV15; D: TRBD2; size: -; DNA: TGTGCCACCAGCAGACGACTAGCGGGCAACTCTGGGGCCAACGTCCTGACTTTC; CDR3: CATSRRLAGNSGANVLTF
J: TRBJ2-6; V: TRBV12-3/TRBV12-4; D: TRBD1; size: many; DNA: TGTGCCAGCAGCCCCACAGGGGGCGTCTCTGGGGCCAACGTCCTGACTTTC; CDR3: CASSPTGGVSGANVLTF
J: TRBJ2-7; V: TRBV5-6; D: -; size: few; DNA: TGTGCCAGCAGCTTTGGGTGGAGAGAGCAGTACTTC; CDR3: CASSFGWREQYF
J: TRBJ1-3; V: TRBV5-1; D: TRBD1; size: few; DNA: TGCGCCAGCAGCACGGGACAGGGGATCTCTGGAAACACCATATATTTT; CDR3: CASSTGQGISGNTIYF
J: TRBJ2-5; V: TRBV28; D: TRBD1; size: -; DNA: TGTGCCAGCAGTATGGGACAGGGGGCAGTGACCCAGTACTTC; CDR3: CASSMGQGAVTQYF
J: TRBJ2-5; V: TRBV20-1; D: -; size: -; DNA: TGCAGTGCTTTTGGACACCAAGAGACCCAGTACTTC; CDR3: CSAFGHQETQYF
J: TRBJ1-3; V: TRBV20-1; D: -; size: few; DNA: TGCAGTGCCGGAAGACCTCTCCACCCTGGAAACACCATATATTTT; CDR3: CSAGRPLHPGNTIYF
J: TRBJ2-3; V: TRBV5-4; D: -; size: few; DNA: TGTGCCAGCAGCTTGGGGGGGACCCCGCGTCTAGATACGCAGTATTTT; CDR3: CASSLGGTPRLDTQYF
J: TRBJ2-7; V: TRBV15; D: -; size: many; DNA: TGTGCCACCAGCAATCGGTACGAGCAGTACTTC; CDR3: CATSNRYEQYF
J: TRBJ2-6; V: TRBV28; D: TRBD2; size: -; DNA: TGTGCCAGCAGTTCTCCTAGCGGGACTGGGGCCAACGTCCTGACTTTC; CDR3: CASSSPSGTGANVLTF
J: TRBJ1-5; V: TRBV20-1; D: -; size: many; DNA: TGCAGTGCTAGAGATCTCGGGGAGGGCCAGCATTTT; CDR3: CSARDLGEGQHF